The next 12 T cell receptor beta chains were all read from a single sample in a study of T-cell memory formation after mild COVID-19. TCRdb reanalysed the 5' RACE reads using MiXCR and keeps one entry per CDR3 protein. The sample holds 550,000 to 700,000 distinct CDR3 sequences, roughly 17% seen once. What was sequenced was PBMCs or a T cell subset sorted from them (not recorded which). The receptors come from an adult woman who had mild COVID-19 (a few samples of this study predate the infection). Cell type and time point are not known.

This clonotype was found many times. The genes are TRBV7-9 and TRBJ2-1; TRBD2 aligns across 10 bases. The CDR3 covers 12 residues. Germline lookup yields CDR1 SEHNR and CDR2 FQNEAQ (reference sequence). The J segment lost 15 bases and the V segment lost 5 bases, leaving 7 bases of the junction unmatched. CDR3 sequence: CASSPGLAVGFF. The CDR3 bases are TGTGCCAGCAGCCCAGGACTAGCGGTTGGGTTCTTC.

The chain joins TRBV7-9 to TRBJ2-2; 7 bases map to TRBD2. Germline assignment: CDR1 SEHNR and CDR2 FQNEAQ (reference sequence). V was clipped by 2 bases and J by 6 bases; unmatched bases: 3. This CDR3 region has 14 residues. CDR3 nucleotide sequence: TGTGCCAGCAGCTTATTCCGGGAGGCCGGGGAGCTGTTTTTT. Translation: CASSLFREAGELFF.

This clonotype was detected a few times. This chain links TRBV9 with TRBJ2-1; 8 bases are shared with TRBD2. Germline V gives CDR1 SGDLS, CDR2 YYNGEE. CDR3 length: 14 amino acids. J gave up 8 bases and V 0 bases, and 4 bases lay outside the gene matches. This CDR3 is CASSVAGGFDEQFF. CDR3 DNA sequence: TGTGCCAGCAGCGTAGCGGGAGGGTTTGATGAGCAGTTCTTC.

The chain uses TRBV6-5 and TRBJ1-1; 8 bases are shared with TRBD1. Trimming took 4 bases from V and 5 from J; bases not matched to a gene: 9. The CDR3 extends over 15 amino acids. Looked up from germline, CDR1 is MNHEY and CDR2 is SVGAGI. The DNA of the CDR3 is TGTGCCAGCAGTTCGTCAGGGGGCCCGAGTACTGAAGCTTTCTTT. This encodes CASSSSGGPSTEAFF.

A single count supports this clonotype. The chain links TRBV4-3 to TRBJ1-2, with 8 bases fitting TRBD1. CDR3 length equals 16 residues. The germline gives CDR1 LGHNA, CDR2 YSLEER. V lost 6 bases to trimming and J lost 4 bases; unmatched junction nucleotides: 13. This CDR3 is CASRIMTGADSYGYTF. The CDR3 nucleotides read TGCGCCAGCAGAATAATGACAGGGGCTGATTCCTATGGCTACACCTTC.

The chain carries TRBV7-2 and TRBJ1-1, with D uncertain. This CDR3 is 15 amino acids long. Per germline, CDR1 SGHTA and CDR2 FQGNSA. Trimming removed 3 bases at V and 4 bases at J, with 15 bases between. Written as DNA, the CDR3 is TGTGCCAGCAGCTTGGCAGCGGGGTTCGGCACTGAAGCTTTCTTT. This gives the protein CASSLAAGFGTEAFF.

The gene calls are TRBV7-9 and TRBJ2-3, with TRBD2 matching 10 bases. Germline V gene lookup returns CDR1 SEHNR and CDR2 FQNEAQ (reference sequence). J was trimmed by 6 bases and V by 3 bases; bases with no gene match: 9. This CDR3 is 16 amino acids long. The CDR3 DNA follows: TGTGCCAGCAGCTTCCTTTCAGCGGGAGGGGCTGATACGCAGTATTTT. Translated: CASSFLSAGGADTQYF.

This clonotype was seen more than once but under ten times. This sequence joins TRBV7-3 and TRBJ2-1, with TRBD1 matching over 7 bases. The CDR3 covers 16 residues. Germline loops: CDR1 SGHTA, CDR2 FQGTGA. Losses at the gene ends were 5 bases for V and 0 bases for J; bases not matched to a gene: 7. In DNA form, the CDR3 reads TGTGCCAGCAGCCACTTATGGACAGGCTCCTACAATGAGCAGTTCTTC. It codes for CASSHLWTGSYNEQFF.

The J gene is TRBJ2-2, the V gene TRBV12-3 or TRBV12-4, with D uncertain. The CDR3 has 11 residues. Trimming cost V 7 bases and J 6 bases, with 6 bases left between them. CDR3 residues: CASTNPGELFF. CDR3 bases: TGTGCCAGCACCAACCCCGGGGAGCTGTTTTTT.

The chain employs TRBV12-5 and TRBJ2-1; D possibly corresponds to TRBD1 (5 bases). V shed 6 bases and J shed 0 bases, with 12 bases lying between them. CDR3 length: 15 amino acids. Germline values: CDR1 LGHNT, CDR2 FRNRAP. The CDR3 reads CASGKGSSSYNEQFF. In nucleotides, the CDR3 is TGTGCTAGTGGAAAGGGGTCAAGCTCCTACAATGAGCAGTTCTTC.

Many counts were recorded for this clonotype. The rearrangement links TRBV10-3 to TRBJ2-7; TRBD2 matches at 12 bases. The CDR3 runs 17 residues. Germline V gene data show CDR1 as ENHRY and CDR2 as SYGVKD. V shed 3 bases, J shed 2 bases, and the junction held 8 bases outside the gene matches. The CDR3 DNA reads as TGTGCCATCAGTGACTCTACTAGCGGGGGGATTCCCTACGAGCAGTACTTC. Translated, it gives CAISDSTSGGIPYEQYF.

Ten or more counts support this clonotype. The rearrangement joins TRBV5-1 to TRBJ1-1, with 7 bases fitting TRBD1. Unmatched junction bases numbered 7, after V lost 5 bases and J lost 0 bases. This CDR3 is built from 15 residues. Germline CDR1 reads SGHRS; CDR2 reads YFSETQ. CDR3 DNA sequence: TGCGCCAGCAGTCCCCGGACAGGCTTGAACACTGAAGCTTTCTTT. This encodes CASSPRTGLNTEAFF.